This T cell receptor beta chain was recorded in a study of neurological immune-mediated disorders. The V and J ends lost 2 bases and 4 bases respectively, with 9 bases between them. The CDR3 loop spans 13 amino acids. Germline lookup yields CDR1 KGHSH and CDR2 LQKENI. TCRdb ran MiXCR on the 5' RACE reads and lists one entry per CDR3 protein. The data show roughly 56,000 distinct CDR3 sequences, around 10% seen once. At least ten counts were recorded for this clonotype. The clonotype comes from a man aged 55 to 70 in good health. The chain links TRBV18 to TRBJ2-7; the D gene is possibly TRBD1 (6 bases). Source material: PBMCs. The CDR3 is CASSPNREYEQYF. In DNA, the CDR3 is TGTGCCAGCTCACCAAACAGGGAGTACGAGCAGTACTTC.